The text below deals with one TCR beta chain. These data belong to a study of T cell changes during pregnancy in multiple sclerosis. The germline V gene has CDR1 LGHNA and CDR2 YSLEER. There are 17 residues in the CDR3. The V and J ends lost 0 bases and 2 bases, in that order; junction bases with no gene match: 3. Profiling relied on immunoSEQ multiplex PCR, and the TCRdb table lists in-frame clones only, not all of them. The sample has 40,000 to 60,000 clones, around 95% seen once. The receptor was isolated from a female donor with multiple sclerosis, enrolled in a pregnancy study. The sample consisted of CD8+ T cells from peripheral blood mononuclear cells, taken in the first trimester of pregnancy. The chain couples TRBV4-3 to TRBJ2-1, with 11 bases identical to TRBD2. In DNA form, the CDR3 reads TGCGCCAGCAGCCAAGATAGTAGCGGGAGGGCCTACAATGAGCAGTTCTTC. Its protein product is CASSQDSSGRAYNEQFF.